These 13 T cell receptor beta chains were all obtained from the same sample, sequenced in a study of T-cell memory formation after mild COVID-19. Each CDR3 protein is one row after TCRdb ran MiXCR on the 5' RACE reads. The table shows approximately 100,000 distinct CDR3 sequences, with more than 9.5% occurring only once. Specimen: PBMCs or a T cell subset sorted from them (not recorded which). The receptors come from a young man who had mild COVID-19 (a few samples of this study predate the infection). Cell type and time point are not known.

This clonotype was seen a few times. The genes are TRBV7-3 and TRBJ2-1; 11 bases are a match to TRBD2. This CDR3 comprises 17 residues. Germline assignment: CDR1 SGHTA and CDR2 FQGTGA. The V and J ends lost 5 bases and 5 bases, in that order; junction bases with no gene match: 11. The CDR3 DNA reads as TGTGCCAGCAGCCGGGGGATCACTAGCGGGGGAAACAATGAGCAGTTCTTC. Translating it yields CASSRGITSGGNNEQFF.

V usage is TRBV5-1 and J usage is TRBJ2-4; TRBD2 matches 7 bases. CDR1 is SGHRS, CDR2 YFSETQ, per germline. V lost 3 bases to trimming and J lost 5 bases; unmatched junction nucleotides: 17. The CDR3 has 18 amino acids. CDR3 nucleotide sequence: TGCGCCAGCAGCTCTGGACTAGGCCTTTCCGGTAGCGAAAACATTCAGTACTTC. Translating it yields CASSSGLGLSGSENIQYF. The full variable domain, completed using reference TRBV5-1 and TRBJ2-4, is KAGVTQTPRYLIKTRGQQVTLSCSPISGHRSVSWYQQTPGQGLQFLFEYFSETQRNKGNFPGRFSGRQFSNSRSEMNVSTLELGDSALYLCASSSGLGLSGSENIQYFGAGTRLSVL.

This clonotype was seen a few times. This chain joins TRBV13 and TRBJ2-6; TRBD1 matches at 7 bases. Germline V gene lookup returns CDR1 PRHDT and CDR2 FYEKMQ (reference sequence). V dropped 7 bases and J dropped 4; count of bases not matched to a gene: 10. The CDR3 contains 16 residues. CDR3 residues: CASTILTGSGANVLTF. The DNA for the CDR3 is TGTGCCAGCACCATCTTGACAGGGTCGGGGGCCAACGTCCTGACTTTC.

V is TRBV5-1 and J is TRBJ2-7; 8 positions match TRBD1. Trimming cost V 0 bases and J 3 bases; bases outside gene matches: 5. CDR1 is SGHRS and CDR2 is YFSETQ in the germline V gene. This CDR3 has 15 amino acids. In DNA form, the CDR3 reads TGCGCCAGCAGCTTGGTCTCGGACAGGGACTACGAGCAGTACTTC. The encoded protein is CASSLVSDRDYEQYF.

There are a few counts of this clonotype. This sequence joins TRBV12-3 or TRBV12-4 and TRBJ2-3; TRBD1 is a possible D gene (6 bases). The CDR3 runs 14 residues. V was trimmed by 1 base and J by 9 bases, leaving 14 bases between them. CDR3 loop: CASSLEGKQGTQYF. The DNA of the CDR3 is TGTGCCAGCAGTTTAGAGGGGAAGCAGGGGACGCAGTATTTT.

V is TRBV5-1 and J is TRBJ2-7; TRBD1 matches 10 bases. The germline CDR1 and CDR2 sequences are SGHRS and YFSETQ. The CDR3 runs 14 residues. Trimming at V came to 4 bases and at J to 2 bases, leaving 3 bases not matched to a gene. CDR3 loop: CASSHGTGAYEQYF. The CDR3 coding sequence is TGCGCCAGCAGCCACGGGACAGGGGCCTACGAGCAGTACTTC.

J is TRBJ1-1 and V is TRBV4-2, with TRBD1 as a possible D gene (5 bases). Per germline, CDR1 LGHNA and CDR2 YNFKEQ. This CDR3 has 13 residues. Trimming cost V 0 bases and J 6 bases, with 8 bases left between them. The CDR3 reads CASSQDWGAEAFF. In DNA, the CDR3 is TGTGCCAGCAGCCAAGATTGGGGGGCTGAAGCTTTCTTT.

This clonotype was recorded many times. V and J are TRBV9 and TRBJ2-7, with 9 bases that match TRBD1. Germline V gene data show CDR1 as SGDLS and CDR2 as YYNGEE. The CDR3 loop spans 15 amino acids. V gave up 4 bases and J gave up 4 bases; unmatched junction bases: 9. CDR3 region: CASSSTGTGIYEQYF. For the CDR3, the DNA is TGTGCCAGCAGCTCTACCGGGACAGGGATTTACGAGCAGTACTTC.

This clonotype appeared many times. This sequence joins TRBV4-1 and TRBJ2-3; 7 nucleotides agree with TRBD1. V shed 0 bases, J shed 4 bases, and the junction held 16 bases outside the gene matches. This CDR3 is 19 amino acids long. In germline, CDR1 is MGHRA, CDR2 YSYEKL. The CDR3 is CASSQDLSGGRGRSDTQYF. CDR3 nucleotides: TGCGCCAGCAGCCAAGATCTGTCGGGCGGAAGGGGGCGATCAGATACGCAGTATTTT.

The genes are TRBV7-2 and TRBJ2-5; TRBD2 agrees at 10 bases. V lost 5 bases to trimming and J lost 5 bases; unmatched junction nucleotides: 11. There are 16 residues in the CDR3. Germline CDR1 SGHTA, CDR2 FQGNSA. CDR3 sequence: CASSPSQRGGPETQYF. The DNA of the CDR3 is TGTGCCAGCAGCCCGAGCCAGCGGGGGGGCCCCGAGACCCAGTACTTC.

The sample holds many counts of this clonotype. The rearrangement uses TRBV10-3 and TRBJ2-2, with 8 bases fitting TRBD1. J was trimmed by 5 bases and V by 8 bases; bases with no gene match: 7. The CDR3 extends over 14 amino acids. Germline lookup yields CDR1 ENHRY and CDR2 SYGVKD. The DNA of the CDR3 is TGTGCCATCCAGGACAGGGATGTGACCGGGGAGCTGTTTTTT. Its protein product is CAIQDRDVTGELFF.

A few counts support this clonotype. This chain joins TRBV4-1 and TRBJ2-1; D ambiguous. The CDR3 runs to 13 residues. V lost 1 base, J lost 5 bases, and 6 bases lay in between. The V gene's germline CDR1 is MGHRA and CDR2 YSYEKL. CDR3 coding DNA: TGCGCCAGCAGCCAAGCTATGAACAATGAGCAGTTCTTC. This gives the protein CASSQAMNNEQFF.

This clonotype has more than one count but fewer than ten. This rearrangement joins TRBV5-6 to TRBJ1-5; D uncertain. V was trimmed by 0 bases and J by 7 bases, leaving 14 bases between them. Germline V gives CDR1 SGHDT, CDR2 YYEEEE. The length of the CDR3 is 15 residues. The CDR3 DNA reads TGTGCCAGCAGCTTGGCCTGGGCAGTAGGACAGCCCCAGCATTTT. This sequence encodes CASSLAWAVGQPQHF.